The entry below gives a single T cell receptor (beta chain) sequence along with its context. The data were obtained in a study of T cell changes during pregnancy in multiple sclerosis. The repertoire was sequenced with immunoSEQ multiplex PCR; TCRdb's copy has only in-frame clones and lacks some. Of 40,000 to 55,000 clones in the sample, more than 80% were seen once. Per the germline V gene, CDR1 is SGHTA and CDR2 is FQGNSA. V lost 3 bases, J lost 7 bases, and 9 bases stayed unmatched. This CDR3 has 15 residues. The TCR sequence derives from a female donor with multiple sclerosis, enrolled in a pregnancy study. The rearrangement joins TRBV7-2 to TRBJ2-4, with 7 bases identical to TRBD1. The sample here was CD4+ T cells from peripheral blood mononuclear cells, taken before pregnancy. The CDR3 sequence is CASSLGRAQGNIQYF. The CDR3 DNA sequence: TGTGCCAGCAGCTTGGGACGGGCACAGGGGAACATTCAGTACTTC.